The T cell receptor beta chain described here comes from a study of technical replicates of blood from a handful of donors. The data were produced by immunoSEQ multiplex PCR, yet TCRdb's version contains in-frame clones alone and is incomplete. Here the sample spans under 95,000 clones, 95% being singletons. This CDR3 region has 17 residues. J gave up 0 bases and V 4 bases, and 11 bases lay outside the gene matches. Germline V lookup: CDR1 SGHRS, CDR2 YFSETQ. The receptor was isolated from a human donor in good health. The V call is TRBV5-1, the J call TRBJ2-3, with 7 bases aligning to TRBD1. The specimen was T cells isolated from PBMCs. The CDR3 DNA sequence: TGCGCCAGCAGCCCCGGACCCACAGGGGTTAGCACAGATACGCAGTATTTT. It specifies CASSPGPTGVSTDTQYF.